One TCR beta chain is described in this entry. Its target is unknown. This sample was included in a study of cytomegalovirus exposure and HLA in healthy donors. Study-wide background: Around 86 million unique TCRs, all from HLA-typed donors, were included in an early release of the data. Study findings and constraints: Data from an earlier analysis indicated that most TCR beta V segments were productive either about 90% or about 30% of the time.

V lost 0 bases and J lost 1, with 7 bases in between. The length of the CDR3 is 14 residues. CDR1 SGHNT and CDR2 YYREEE come from the germline V gene (reference sequence). The study sampled nominally healthy donors, though unrecorded immune exposures were likely. Both 60 Vbeta primers and 13 Jbeta primers went into the PCR. TCRdb's table, derived via immunoSEQ multiplex PCR, lists solely in-frame clones and lacks some. Here the sample spans roughly 100,000 clones, over 70% being singletons. Source material: PBMCs. This TCR was recovered from a man aged 25-45 years in good health and CMV-seronegative. This sequence joins TRBV5-4 and TRBJ1-2; possibly TRBD1 for D (5 bases). For the CDR3, the DNA is TGTGCCAGCAGCTTGGACAGGAGTAACTATGGCTACACCTTC. Translating gives CASSLDRSNYGYTF.